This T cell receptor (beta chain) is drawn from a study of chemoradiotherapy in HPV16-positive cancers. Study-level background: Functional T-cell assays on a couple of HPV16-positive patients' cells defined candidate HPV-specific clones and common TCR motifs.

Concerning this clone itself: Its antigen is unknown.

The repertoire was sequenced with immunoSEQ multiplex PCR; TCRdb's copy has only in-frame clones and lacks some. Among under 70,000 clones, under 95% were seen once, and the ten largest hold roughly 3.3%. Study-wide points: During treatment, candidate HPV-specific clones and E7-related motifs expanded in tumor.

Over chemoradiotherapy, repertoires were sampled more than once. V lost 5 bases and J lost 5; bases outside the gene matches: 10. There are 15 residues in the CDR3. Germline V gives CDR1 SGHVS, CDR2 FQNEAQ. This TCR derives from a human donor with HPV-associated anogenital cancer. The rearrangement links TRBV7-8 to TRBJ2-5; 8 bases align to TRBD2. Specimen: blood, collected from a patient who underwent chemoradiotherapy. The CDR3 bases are TGTGCCAGCAGCAGTCAGCGGGGGCCCGGGGAGACCCAGTACTTC. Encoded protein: CASSSQRGPGETQYF.